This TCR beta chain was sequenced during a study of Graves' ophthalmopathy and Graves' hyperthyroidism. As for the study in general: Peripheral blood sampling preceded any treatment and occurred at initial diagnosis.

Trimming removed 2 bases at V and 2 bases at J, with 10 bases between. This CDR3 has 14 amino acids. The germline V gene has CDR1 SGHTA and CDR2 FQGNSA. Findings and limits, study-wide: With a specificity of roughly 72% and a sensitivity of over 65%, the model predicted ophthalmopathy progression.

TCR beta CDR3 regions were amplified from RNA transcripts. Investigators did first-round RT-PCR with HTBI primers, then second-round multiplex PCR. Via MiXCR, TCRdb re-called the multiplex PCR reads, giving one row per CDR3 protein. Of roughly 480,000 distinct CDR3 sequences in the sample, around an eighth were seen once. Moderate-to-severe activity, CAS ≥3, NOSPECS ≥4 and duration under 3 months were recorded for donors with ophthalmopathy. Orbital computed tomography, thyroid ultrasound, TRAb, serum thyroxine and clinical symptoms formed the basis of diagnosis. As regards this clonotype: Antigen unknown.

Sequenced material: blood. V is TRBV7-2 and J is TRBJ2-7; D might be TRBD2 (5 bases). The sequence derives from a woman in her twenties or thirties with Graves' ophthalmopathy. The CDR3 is CASSLRLTTYEQYF. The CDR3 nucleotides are TGTGCCAGCAGCTTAAGACTAACTACCTACGAGCAGTACTTC.